This T cell receptor beta chain was observed in a study of blood T cells in healthy people across ages. A second PCR of roughly 7 to 11 cycles used a sample-barcoded 5' primer and a J-beta primer mix. TCRdb re-derived calls from the 5' RACE reads in MiXCR, one entry per CDR3 protein. The table records under 2 million distinct CDR3 sequences, about 31% of them present only once. The sequencing sample was made of blood. This receptor was identified in a woman between 25 and 40 years old in good health.

This CDR3 is CASSMRRQGTNTGELFF. CDR3 DNA: TGTGCCAGTAGTATGCGGAGACAGGGGACGAACACCGGGGAGCTGTTTTTT. This chain joins TRBV30 and TRBJ2-2; 8 bases agree with TRBD1. This CDR3 region has 17 residues. J lost 0 bases, V lost 8 bases, and 14 bases had no gene match. Germline CDR1 reads GTSNPN; CDR2 reads SVGIG (reference sequence).